This T cell receptor (beta chain) was recovered during a study of cytomegalovirus exposure and HLA in healthy donors. Profiled with immunoSEQ multiplex PCR; TCRdb holds only in-frame clones, not every one. The table shows approximately 20,000 clones, with 97% occurring only once. The CDR3 consists of 16 residues. Germline lookup yields CDR1 MDHEN and CDR2 SYDVKM. V was clipped by 6 bases and J by 9 bases; unmatched bases: 13. This rearrangement joins TRBV28 to TRBJ2-1; TRBD2 matches at 11 bases. The sequenced material came from PBMCs. This clonotype was obtained from a man aged 25-40 years in good health and CMV-seropositive. The CDR3 here is CASSSPPGTSGSEQFF. The CDR3 bases are TGTGCCAGCAGCTCTCCTCCCGGGACTAGCGGTTCTGAGCAGTTCTTC.